One sample yielded the 5 T cell receptor beta chains listed below, sequenced in a study of response to subunit inactivated influenza vaccine. TCRdb used MiXCR to reprocess the RT-PCR reads, holding one entry per CDR3 protein. The sample holds hundreds of thousands of distinct CDR3 sequences, about 25% seen once. The source was CD4+ T cells sorted from PBMCs, collected 4 to 6 days after vaccination. The receptors were gathered from a man aged 50-59 years who received an inactivated influenza vaccine.

J is TRBJ2-7 and V is TRBV7-7, with D possibly being TRBD1 or TRBD2 (5 bases each). This CDR3 has 13 residues. The V gene lost 1 base and the J gene lost 6 bases, with 10 bases spanning the gap. Germline loops: CDR1 SSHAT, CDR2 FNYEAQ (reference sequence). The CDR3 loop reads CASSLVGGTEQYF. CDR3 coding DNA: TGTGCCAGCAGCTTAGTTGGGGGAACCGAGCAGTACTTC. Full variable domain (remainder filled in from reference TRBV7-7 and TRBJ2-7): GAGVSQSPRYKVTKRGQDVTLRCDPISSHATLYWYQQALGQGPEFLTYFNYEAQPDKSGLPSDRFSAERPEGSISTLTIQRTEQRDSAMYRCASSLVGGTEQYFGPGTRLTVT.

The chain recombines TRBV7-7 with TRBJ2-7; 8 positions match TRBD1. The V gene's germline CDR1 is SSHAT and CDR2 FNYEAQ (reference sequence). The CDR3 totals 16 residues. V lost 5 bases to trimming and J lost 4 bases; unmatched junction nucleotides: 13. The CDR3 DNA reads as TGTGCCAGCAGCCCAAACGCGGGGCAGGGGGCTTACGAGCAGTACTTC. This codes for CASSPNAGQGAYEQYF.

This clonotype occurred a few times. The J gene is TRBJ1-2, the V gene TRBV6-1; D gene uncertain. The CDR3 runs 14 residues. CDR1 and CDR2 (germline): MNHNS, SASEGT. The V end was cut by 1 base, the J end by 7 bases, with 13 bases between. The CDR3 sequence: CASSEDPRFGGYTF. CDR3 DNA: TGTGCCAGCAGTGAAGATCCCCGGTTCGGTGGCTACACCTTC.

The chain uses TRBV4-2 and TRBJ2-7, with D possibly matching TRBD1 (6 bases). This CDR3 is built from 15 residues. V shed 0 bases and J shed 0 bases, with 9 bases lying between them. Germline lookup yields CDR1 LGHNA and CDR2 YNFKEQ. Written as DNA, the CDR3 is TGTGCCAGCAGCCAAGATGCAGGGGTCTCCTACGAGCAGTACTTC. This gives the protein CASSQDAGVSYEQYF.

Only a few counts were recorded for this clonotype. The chain recombines TRBV6-5 with TRBJ2-1; D is perhaps TRBD1 (6 bases). CDR1 MNHEY and CDR2 SVGAGI come from the germline V gene. V shed 2 bases and J shed 11 bases, with 7 bases lying between them. There are 11 residues in the CDR3. This CDR3 reads CASSYRGKQFF. The CDR3 coding sequence is TGTGCCAGCAGTTACAGGGGGAAGCAGTTCTTC.